The 8 T cell receptor beta chains given below trace back to one sample, sequenced in a study of beta chain features in type 1 diabetes. Expressed TCRB transcripts were sequenced because the entire RNA isolate underwent reverse transcription. Clones were read by immunoSEQ multiplex PCR, and TCRdb kept only the in-frame ones, dropping some. The sample gives 680,000 or so clones, roughly 15% of which show up once; approximately 0.087% is in the top ten. Sequenced input: naive CD4+ T cells from blood. These receptors all stem from a man younger than 30 in good health.

The chain joins TRBV30 to TRBJ2-7, with no clear D. V lost 0 bases, J lost 4 bases, and 7 bases lay in between. Germline CDR1 and CDR2: GTSNPN and SVGIG (reference sequence). This CDR3 is built from 12 residues. Here the CDR3 DNA reads TGTGCCTGGAGTGTAATGGTTTACGAGCAGTACTTC. It translates to CAWSVMVYEQYF.

CDR3 protein: CASSQSWAEDHEQYF. The CDR3 DNA reads TGCGCCAGCAGTCAATCGTGGGCAGAAGACCACGAGCAGTACTTC. The gene calls are TRBV23-1 and TRBJ2-7, with D unclear. TRBV23-1 is designated an ORF whose function remains uncertain. V lost 0 bases and J lost 5, with 14 bases in between. CDR3 length: 15 amino acids.

V is TRBV5-1 and J is TRBJ2-4; TRBD1 agrees at 8 bases. The CDR3 runs to 14 residues. Germline V gene sequence: CDR1 SGHRS, CDR2 YFSETQ. Trimming at V came to 3 bases and at J to 5 bases, leaving 4 bases not matched to a gene. The CDR3 nucleotides read TGCGCCAGCAGCTCCGGACAGGGTGAAAACATTCAGTACTTC. It specifies CASSSGQGENIQYF.

The chain carries TRBV6-5 and TRBJ1-5, with a possible D match to TRBD1 (6 bases). This CDR3 comprises 15 residues. CDR1 MNHEY and CDR2 SVGAGI come from the germline V gene. Trimming took 2 bases from V and 0 from J, leaving 8 bases between them. The CDR3 DNA reads TGTGCCAGCAGTTACGGGACATATAGCAATCAGCCCCAGCATTTT. Amino acid sequence: CASSYGTYSNQPQHF.

In its sample, this clone was seen a few times. The chain links TRBV2 to TRBJ1-1; tentatively, D is TRBD1 (5 bases). Germline V gives CDR1 SNHLY, CDR2 FYNNEI. The CDR3 consists of 13 residues. V shed 6 bases and J shed 2 bases, with 10 bases lying between them. CDR3 protein: CASRGTSNTEAFF. For the CDR3, the DNA is TGTGCCAGCAGGGGGACCAGCAACACTGAAGCTTTCTTT.

This clone has more than one count but fewer than ten. The same CDR3 can be traced to other DNA sequences in this sample. The chain combines TRBV6-6 with TRBJ2-3; tentatively, D is TRBD1 (6 bases). The CDR3 is 14 amino acids. Germline V gene data show CDR1 as MNHNY and CDR2 as SVGAGI (reference sequence). V was pared by 0 bases and J by 3 bases, with 7 bases between. The CDR3 spells CASSYSRGTDTQYF. DNA of the CDR3: TGTGCCAGCAGTTACTCGAGGGGGACAGATACGCAGTATTTT.

This clone occurred a few times. CDR3 protein: CASSQDRGTRNTGELFF. DNA for the CDR3: TGTGCCAGCAGCCAAGACAGGGGTACCCGGAACACCGGGGAGCTGTTTTTT. The rearrangement joins TRBV4-2 to TRBJ2-2; perhaps TRBD1 as D (6 bases). V was cut by 0 bases and J by 1 base, with 12 bases left in between. The germline CDR1 and CDR2 sequences are LGHNA and YNFKEQ. The CDR3 is 17 amino acids.

This chain joins TRBV6-1 and TRBJ2-1; the D gene is possibly TRBD2 (5 bases). The CDR3 length is 12 residues. Germline lookup yields CDR1 MNHNS and CDR2 SASEGT. Trimming pared 1 base from V and 7 bases from J, leaving 5 bases between. The CDR3 loop is CASSEGGNEQFF. CDR3 sequence (DNA): TGTGCCAGCAGTGAAGGCGGGAATGAGCAGTTCTTC.